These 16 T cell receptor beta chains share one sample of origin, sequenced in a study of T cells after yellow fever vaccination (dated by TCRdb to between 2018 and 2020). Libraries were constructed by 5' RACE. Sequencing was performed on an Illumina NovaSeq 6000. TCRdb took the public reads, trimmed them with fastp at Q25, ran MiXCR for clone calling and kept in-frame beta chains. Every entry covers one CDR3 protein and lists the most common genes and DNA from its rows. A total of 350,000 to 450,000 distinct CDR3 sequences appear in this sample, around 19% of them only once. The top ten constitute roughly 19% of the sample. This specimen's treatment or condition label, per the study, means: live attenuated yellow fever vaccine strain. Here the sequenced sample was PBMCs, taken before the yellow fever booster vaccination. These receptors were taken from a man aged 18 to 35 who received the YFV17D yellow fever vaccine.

As DNA, the CDR3 is TGTGCCACGTCGCCGGACAGCCAAGAGACCCAGTACTTC. As protein: CATSPDSQETQYF. The rearrangement uses TRBV19 and TRBJ2-5; perhaps TRBD1 as D (6 bases). This CDR3 is built from 13 residues. Germline V gives CDR1 LNHDA, CDR2 SQIVND (reference sequence). V was clipped by 10 bases and J by 1 base, with 13 bases between them.

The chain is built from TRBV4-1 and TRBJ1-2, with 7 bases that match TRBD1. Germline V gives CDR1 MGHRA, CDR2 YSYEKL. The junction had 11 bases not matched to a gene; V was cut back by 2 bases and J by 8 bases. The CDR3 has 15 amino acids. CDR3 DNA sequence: TGCGCCAGCAGCCAAAGAGAGGGGGCTCCCCTCGGCTACACCTTC. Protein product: CASSQREGAPLGYTF.

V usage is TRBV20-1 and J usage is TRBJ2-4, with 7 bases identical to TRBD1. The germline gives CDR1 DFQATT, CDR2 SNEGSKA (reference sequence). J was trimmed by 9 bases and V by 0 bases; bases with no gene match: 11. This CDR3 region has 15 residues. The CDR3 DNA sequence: TGCAGTGCTAGAGACCCGAGCACCGCAGGGGGCATTCAGTACTTC. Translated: CSARDPSTAGGIQYF.

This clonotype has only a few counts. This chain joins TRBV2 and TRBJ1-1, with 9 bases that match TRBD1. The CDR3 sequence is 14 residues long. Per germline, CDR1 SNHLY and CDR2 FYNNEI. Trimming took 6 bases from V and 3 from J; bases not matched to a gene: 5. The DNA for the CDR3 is TGTGCCAGCAGAATCCGGGACAGGGACACTGAAGCTTTCTTT. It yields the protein CASRIRDRDTEAFF. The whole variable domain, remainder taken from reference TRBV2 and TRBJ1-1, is EPEVTQTPSHQVTQMGQEVILRCVPISNHLYFYWYRQILGQKVEFLVSFYNNEISEKSEIFDDQFSVERPDGSNFTLKIRSTKLEDSAMYFCASRIRDRDTEAFFGQGTRLTVV.

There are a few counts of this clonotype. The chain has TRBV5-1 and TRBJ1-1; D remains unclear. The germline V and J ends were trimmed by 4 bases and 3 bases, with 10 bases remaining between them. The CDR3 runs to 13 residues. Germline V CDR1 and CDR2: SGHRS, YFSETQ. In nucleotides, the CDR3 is TGCGCCAGCAGCCCAAGAATGGACACTGAAGCTTTCTTT. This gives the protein CASSPRMDTEAFF.

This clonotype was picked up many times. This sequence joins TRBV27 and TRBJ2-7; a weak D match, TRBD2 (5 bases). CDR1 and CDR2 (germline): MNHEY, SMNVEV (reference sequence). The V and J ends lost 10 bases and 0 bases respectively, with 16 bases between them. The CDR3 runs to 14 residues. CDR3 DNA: TGTGCCACCCGGAAAGAGGGCCACTCCTACGAGCAGTACTTC. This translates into CATRKEGHSYEQYF.

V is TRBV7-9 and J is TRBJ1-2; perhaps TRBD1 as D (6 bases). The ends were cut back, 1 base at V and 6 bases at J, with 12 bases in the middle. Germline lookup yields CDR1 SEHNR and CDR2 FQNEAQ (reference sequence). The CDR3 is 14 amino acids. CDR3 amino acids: CASSLGQGNHGYTF. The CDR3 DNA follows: TGTGCCAGCAGCTTAGGCCAGGGGAACCATGGCTACACCTTC.

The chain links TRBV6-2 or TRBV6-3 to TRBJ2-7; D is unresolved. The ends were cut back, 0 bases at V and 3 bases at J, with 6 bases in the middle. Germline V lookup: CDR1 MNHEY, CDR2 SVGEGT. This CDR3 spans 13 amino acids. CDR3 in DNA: TGTGCCAGCAGTTACTCACTGAACTACGAGCAGTACGTC. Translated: CASSYSLNYEQYV.

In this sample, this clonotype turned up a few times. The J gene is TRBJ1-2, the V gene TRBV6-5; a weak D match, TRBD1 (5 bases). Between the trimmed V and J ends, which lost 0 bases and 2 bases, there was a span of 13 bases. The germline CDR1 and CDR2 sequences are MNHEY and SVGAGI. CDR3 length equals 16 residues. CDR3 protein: CASSYSARGGNYGYTF. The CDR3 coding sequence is TGTGCCAGCAGTTACTCGGCCCGGGGCGGCAACTATGGCTACACCTTC.

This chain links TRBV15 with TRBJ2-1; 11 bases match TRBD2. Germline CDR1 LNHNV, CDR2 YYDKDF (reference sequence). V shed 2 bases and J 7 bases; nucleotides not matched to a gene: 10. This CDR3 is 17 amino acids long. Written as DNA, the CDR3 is TGTGCCACCAGCAGATACGAGGGGACTAGCGGCCGTAATGAGCAGTTCTTC. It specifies CATSRYEGTSGRNEQFF. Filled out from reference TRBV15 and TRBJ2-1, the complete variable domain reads DAMVIQNPRYQVTQFGKPVTLSCSQTLNHNVMYWYQQKSSQAPKLLFHYYDKDFNNEADTPDNFQSRRPNTSFCFLDIRSPGLGDTAMYLCATSRYEGTSGRNEQFFGPGTRLTVL.

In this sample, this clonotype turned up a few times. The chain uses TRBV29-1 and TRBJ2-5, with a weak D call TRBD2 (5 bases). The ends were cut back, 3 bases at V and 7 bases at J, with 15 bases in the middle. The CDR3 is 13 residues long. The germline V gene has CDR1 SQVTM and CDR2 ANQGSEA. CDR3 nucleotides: TGCAGCGTTGACGTCTTAACCGGAGGGACCCAGTACTTC. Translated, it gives CSVDVLTGGTQYF.

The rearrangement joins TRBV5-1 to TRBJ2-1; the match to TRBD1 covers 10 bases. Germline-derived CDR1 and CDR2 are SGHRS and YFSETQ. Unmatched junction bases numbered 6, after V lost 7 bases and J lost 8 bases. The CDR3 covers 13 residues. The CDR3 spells CASGTGAGDEQFF. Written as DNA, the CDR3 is TGCGCCAGCGGGACAGGGGCGGGAGATGAGCAGTTCTTC.

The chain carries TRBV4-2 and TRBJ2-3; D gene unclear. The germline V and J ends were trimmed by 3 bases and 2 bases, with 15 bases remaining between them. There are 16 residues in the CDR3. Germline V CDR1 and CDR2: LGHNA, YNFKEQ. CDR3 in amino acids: CASSQRPGIHTDTQYF. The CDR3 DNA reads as TGTGCCAGCAGCCAGCGACCGGGTATCCACACAGATACGCAGTATTTT.

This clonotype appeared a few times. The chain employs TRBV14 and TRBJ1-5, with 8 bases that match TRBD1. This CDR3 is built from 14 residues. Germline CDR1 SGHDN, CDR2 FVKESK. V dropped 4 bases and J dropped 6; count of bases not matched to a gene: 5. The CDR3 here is CASSPQGVSQPQHF. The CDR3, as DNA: TGTGCCAGCAGCCCACAGGGGGTGAGTCAGCCCCAGCATTTT.

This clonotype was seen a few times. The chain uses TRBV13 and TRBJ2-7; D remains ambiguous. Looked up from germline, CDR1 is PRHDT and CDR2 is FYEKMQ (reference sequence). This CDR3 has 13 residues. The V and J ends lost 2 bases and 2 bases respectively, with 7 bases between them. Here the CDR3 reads CASSLTATYEQYF. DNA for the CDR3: TGTGCCAGCAGCTTAACAGCTACCTACGAGCAGTACTTC.

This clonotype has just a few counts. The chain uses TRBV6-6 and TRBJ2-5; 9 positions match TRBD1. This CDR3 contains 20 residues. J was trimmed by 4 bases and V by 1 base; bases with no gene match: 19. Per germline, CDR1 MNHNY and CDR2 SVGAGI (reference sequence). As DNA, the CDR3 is TGTGCCAGCAGTTACTATCTTGGGACAGGGAGTAGGTACGGGCGAGAGACCCAGTACTTC. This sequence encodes CASSYYLGTGSRYGRETQYF.